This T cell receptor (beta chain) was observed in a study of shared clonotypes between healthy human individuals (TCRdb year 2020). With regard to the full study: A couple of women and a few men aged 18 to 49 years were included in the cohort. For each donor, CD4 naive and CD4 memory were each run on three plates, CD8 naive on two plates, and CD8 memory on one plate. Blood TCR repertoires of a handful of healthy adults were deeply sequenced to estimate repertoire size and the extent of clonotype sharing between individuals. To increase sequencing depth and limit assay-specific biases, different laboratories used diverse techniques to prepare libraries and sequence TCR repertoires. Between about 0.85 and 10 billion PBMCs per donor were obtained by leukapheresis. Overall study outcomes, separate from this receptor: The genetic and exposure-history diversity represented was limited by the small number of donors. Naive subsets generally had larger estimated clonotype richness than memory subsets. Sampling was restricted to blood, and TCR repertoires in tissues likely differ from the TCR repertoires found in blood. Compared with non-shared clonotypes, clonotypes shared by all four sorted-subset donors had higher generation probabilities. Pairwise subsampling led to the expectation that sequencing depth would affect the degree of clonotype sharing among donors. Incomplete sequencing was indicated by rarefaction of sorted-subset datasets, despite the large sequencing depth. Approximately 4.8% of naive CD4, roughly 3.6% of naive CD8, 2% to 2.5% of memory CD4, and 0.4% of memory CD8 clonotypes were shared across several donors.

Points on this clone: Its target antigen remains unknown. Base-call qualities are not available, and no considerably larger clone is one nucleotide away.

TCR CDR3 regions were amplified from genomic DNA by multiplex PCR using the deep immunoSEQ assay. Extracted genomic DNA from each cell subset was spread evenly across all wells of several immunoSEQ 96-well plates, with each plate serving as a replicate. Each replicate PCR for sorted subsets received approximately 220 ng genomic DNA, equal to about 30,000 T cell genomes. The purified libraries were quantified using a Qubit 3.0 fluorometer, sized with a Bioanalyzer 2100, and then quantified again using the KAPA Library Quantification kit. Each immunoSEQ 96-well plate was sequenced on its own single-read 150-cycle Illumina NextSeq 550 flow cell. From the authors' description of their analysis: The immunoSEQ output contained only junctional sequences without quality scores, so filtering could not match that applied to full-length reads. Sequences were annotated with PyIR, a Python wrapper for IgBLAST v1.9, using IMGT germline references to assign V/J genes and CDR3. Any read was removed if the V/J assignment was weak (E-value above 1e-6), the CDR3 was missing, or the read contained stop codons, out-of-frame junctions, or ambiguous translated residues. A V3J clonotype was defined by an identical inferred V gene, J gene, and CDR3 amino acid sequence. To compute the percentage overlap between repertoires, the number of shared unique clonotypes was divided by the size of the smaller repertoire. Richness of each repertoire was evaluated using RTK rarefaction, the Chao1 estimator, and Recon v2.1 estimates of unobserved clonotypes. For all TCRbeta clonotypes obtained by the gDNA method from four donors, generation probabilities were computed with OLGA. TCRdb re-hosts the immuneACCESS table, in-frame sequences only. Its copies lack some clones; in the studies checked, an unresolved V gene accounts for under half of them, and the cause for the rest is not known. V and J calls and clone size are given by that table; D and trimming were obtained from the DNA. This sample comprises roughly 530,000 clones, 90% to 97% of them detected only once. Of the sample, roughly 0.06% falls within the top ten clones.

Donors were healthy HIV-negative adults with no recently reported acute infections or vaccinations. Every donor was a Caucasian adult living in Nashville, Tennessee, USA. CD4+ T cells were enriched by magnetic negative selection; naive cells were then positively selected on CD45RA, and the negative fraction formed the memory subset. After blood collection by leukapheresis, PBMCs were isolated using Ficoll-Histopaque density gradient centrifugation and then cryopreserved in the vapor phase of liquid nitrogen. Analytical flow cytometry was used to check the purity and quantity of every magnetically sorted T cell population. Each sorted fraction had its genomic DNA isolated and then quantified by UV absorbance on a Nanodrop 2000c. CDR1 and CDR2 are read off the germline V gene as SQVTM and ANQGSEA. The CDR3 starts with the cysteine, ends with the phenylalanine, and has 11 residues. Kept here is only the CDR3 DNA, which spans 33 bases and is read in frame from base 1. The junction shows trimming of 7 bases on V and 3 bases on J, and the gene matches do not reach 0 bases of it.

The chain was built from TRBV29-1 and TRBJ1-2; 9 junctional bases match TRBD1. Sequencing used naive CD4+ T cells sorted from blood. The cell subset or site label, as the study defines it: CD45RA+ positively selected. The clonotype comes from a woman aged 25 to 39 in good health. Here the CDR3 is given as CSGTGDYGYTF. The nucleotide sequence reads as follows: TGCAGCGGGACAGGGGACTATGGCTACACCTTC.